These T cell receptor beta chains were read from a single sample in a study of vaccination and CD4 T cells after COVID-19. No cognate antigen is known for these TCRs. TCRdb re-called the PCR reads through MiXCR, storing one row per CDR3 protein. The repertoire holds some 4,600 distinct CDR3 sequences, with more than 55% as singletons. The specimen was CD4+ T cells from blood, cultured in vitro. These receptors all stem from a human donor in good health. Each CDR3 is given with its conserved first and last residue. A D gene is named only where the DNA matches it firmly. Some rows mark clone size as missing; the rest say once, few, many or name a class of expanded clone.

>TRBV28|-|TRBJ1-2|-
CASSAPTNYGYTF
TGTGCCAGCAGCGCTCCAACTAACTATGGCTACACCTTC
>TRBV7-2|-|TRBJ1-1|once
CASSPDSPEAFF
TGTGCCAGCAGCCCGGACAGCCCTGAAGCTTTCTTT
>TRBV7-9|TRBD1|TRBJ2-5|-
CASSSIVGQGGETQYF
TGTGCCAGCAGCTCCATCGTAGGACAGGGGGGAGAGACCCAGTACTTC
>TRBV6-1|TRBD2|TRBJ2-1|-
CASKQGLANNEQFF
TGTGCCAGCAAACAGGGACTAGCAAACAATGAGCAGTTCTTC
>TRBV19|TRBD1|TRBJ1-1|few
CASRVTGARGTEAFF
TGTGCCAGTAGGGTCACAGGGGCCCGGGGAACTGAAGCTTTCTTT
>TRBV30|TRBD1|TRBJ1-1|few
CAWRRTGRGDTEAFF
TGTGCCTGGAGGAGGACAGGGCGCGGGGACACTGAAGCTTTCTTT
>TRBV27|TRBD1|TRBJ1-1|-
CASSLVSGTGAFF
TGTGCCAGCAGTTTAGTGTCTGGGACAGGCGCTTTCTTT
>TRBV27|-|TRBJ1-2|-
CASRARGVYGYTF
TGTGCCAGTAGAGCCAGGGGCGTCTATGGCTACACCTTC
>TRBV6-1|-|TRBJ1-1|-
CASSLSRGTEAFF
TGTGCCAGCAGCCTCAGCCGAGGGACTGAAGCTTTCTTT
>TRBV20-1|TRBD1|TRBJ1-2|few
CSAEDRGNYGYTF
TGCAGTGCCGAGGACAGGGGAAACTATGGCTACACCTTC
>TRBV20-1|TRBD2|TRBJ2-3|-
CSARFSGSSDTQYF
TGCAGTGCTAGATTCAGCGGGAGTTCAGATACGCAGTATTTT